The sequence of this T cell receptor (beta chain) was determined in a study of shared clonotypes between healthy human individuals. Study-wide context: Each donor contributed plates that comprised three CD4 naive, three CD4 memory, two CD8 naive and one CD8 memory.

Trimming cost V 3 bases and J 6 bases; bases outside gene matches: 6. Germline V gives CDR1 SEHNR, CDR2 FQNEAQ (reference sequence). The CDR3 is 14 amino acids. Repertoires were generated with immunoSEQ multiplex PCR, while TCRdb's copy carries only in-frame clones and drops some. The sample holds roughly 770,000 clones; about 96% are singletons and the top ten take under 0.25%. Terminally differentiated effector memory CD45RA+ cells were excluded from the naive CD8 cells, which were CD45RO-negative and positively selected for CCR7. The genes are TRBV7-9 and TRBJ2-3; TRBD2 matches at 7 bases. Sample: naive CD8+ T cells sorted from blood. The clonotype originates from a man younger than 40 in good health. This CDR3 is CASSFGRDGDTQYF. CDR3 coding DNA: TGTGCCAGCAGCTTTGGGAGGGACGGTGATACGCAGTATTTT.